The rows below give T cell receptor beta chains drawn from one sample of a study of Ad26.COV2.S vaccination and SARS-CoV-2 variants. Data came from immunoSEQ multiplex PCR; TCRdb stores just in-frame clones and leaves some out. This table has over 110,000 clones, more than 80% appearing once. This material consisted of peripheral blood, taken after recovery from COVID-19. The receptors come from a human donor who had recovered from COVID-19. CDR3s include the opening cysteine and the closing phenylalanine or tryptophan. D genes are given only for firm matches. The size of a clone is reported for some rows only, either as once, few or many, or as a class for expanded clones.

V gene	J gene	clone size	D gene	CDR3 protein	CDR3 DNA
TRBV7-2	TRBJ1-2	NA	NA	CASSFSQGLGYGYTF	TGTGCCAGCAGCTTTTCTCAGGGATTAGGCTATGGCTACACCTTC
TRBV20-1	TRBJ2-1	NA	NA	CSGGAFNEQFF	TGCAGCGGGGGCGCTTTCAATGAGCAGTTCTTC
TRBV24-1	TRBJ1-1	NA	NA	CATSDFYRGPTEAFF	TGTGCCACCAGTGATTTTTACCGGGGGCCTACTGAAGCTTTCTTT
TRBV10-2	TRBJ2-2	once	NA	CASSETVAGELFF	TGCGCCAGCAGTGAAACAGTAGCCGGGGAGCTGTTTTTT
TRBV11-2	TRBJ2-6	few	NA	CASRRLAGANVLTF	TGTGCCAGCCGACGGTTGGCTGGGGCCAACGTCCTGACTTTC
TRBV19	TRBJ1-1	NA	NA	CASRNILTGNTEAFF	TGTGCCAGTCGCAACATTCTAACAGGGAACACTGAAGCTTTCTTT
TRBV2	TRBJ1-2	NA	TRBD1	CASGETGEYYGYTF	TGTGCCAGCGGGGAGACAGGGGAGTACTATGGCTACACCTTC
TRBV11-3	TRBJ2-7	NA	NA	CASSLGGPTYEQYF	TGTGCCAGCAGCTTAGGGGGGCCAACCTACGAGCAGTACTTC
TRBV4-1	TRBJ2-7	few	NA	CASSQVANEQYF	TGCGCCAGCAGCCAAGTAGCGAACGAGCAGTACTTC
TRBV5-1	TRBJ2-7	few	TRBD2	CASSLDRGLKYF	TGCGCCAGCAGCTTGGATCGGGGACTAAAGTACTTC
TRBV19	TRBJ2-1	NA	NA	CASGLGGGYNEQFF	TGTGCCAGTGGCTTGGGGGGAGGATACAATGAGCAGTTCTTC
TRBV5-1	TRBJ2-6	NA	TRBD1	CASSTSGGQGVLSGANVLTF	TGCGCCAGCAGCACCTCCGGGGGACAGGGGGTATTATCTGGGGCCAACGTCCTGACTTTC
TRBV6-6	TRBJ1-1	NA	TRBD1	CASNQQGGDTEAFF	TGTGCCAGCAACCAACAGGGGGGAGATACTGAAGCTTTCTTT
TRBV28	TRBJ1-1	NA	NA	CASSFRGGHSGAFF	TGTGCCAGCAGTTTCCGGGGGGGCCATAGTGGAGCTTTCTTT
TRBV27	TRBJ1-1	NA	TRBD1	CASSLTGATEAFF	TGTGCCAGCAGTTTAACAGGGGCCACTGAAGCTTTCTTT
TRBV2	TRBJ1-1	NA	TRBD1	CASGTGGAGFTEAFF	TGTGCCAGCGGCACAGGGGGCGCGGGATTCACTGAAGCTTTCTTT
TRBV19	TRBJ1-4	NA	TRBD1	CASSKQGSNEKLFF	TGTGCCAGTAGTAAACAGGGGTCTAATGAAAAACTGTTTTTT
TRBV19	TRBJ2-7	NA	NA	CASSIDLKYEQYF	TGTGCCAGTAGTATAGATCTCAAGTACGAGCAGTACTTC
TRBV4-1	TRBJ2-1	NA	NA	CASSQVGASYNEQFF	TGCGCCAGCAGCCAAGTCGGGGCCTCCTACAATGAGCAGTTCTTC
TRBV20-1	TRBJ1-1	NA	NA	CSARAGEEAFF	TGCAGTGCTCGAGCAGGAGAGGAAGCTTTCTTT
TRBV27	TRBJ1-3	NA	NA	CASSPVFSGNTIYF	TGTGCCAGCAGTCCCGTGTTCTCTGGAAACACCATATATTTT
TRBV28	TRBJ2-3	NA	NA	CASSGSSDTQYF	TGTGCCAGCAGTGGGAGTAGCGATACGCAGTATTTT
TRBV7-2	TRBJ1-2	NA	TRBD1	CASSSFGQGSSSNGYTF	TGTGCCAGCAGCTCCTTTGGACAGGGGTCTTCTTCTAATGGCTACACCTTC
TRBV5-1	TRBJ2-7	NA	TRBD1	CASSPGGQGAYEQYF	TGCGCCAGCAGCCCGGGGGGACAGGGGGCCTACGAGCAGTACTTC
TRBV5-1	TRBJ1-6	NA	NA	CASSMWERNSPLHF	TGCGCCAGCAGTATGTGGGAGAGAAATTCACCCCTCCACTTT
TRBV6-5	TRBJ2-7	once	NA	CASRRQGRDYEQYF	TGTGCCAGCAGACGACAGGGGAGGGACTACGAGCAGTACTTC
TRBV19	TRBJ2-1	few	NA	CASSIRVYNEQFF	TGTGCCAGTAGTATTAGGGTTTACAATGAGCAGTTCTTC
TRBV19	TRBJ2-7	few	TRBD1	CASSKDRGSYEQYF	TGTGCCAGTAGTAAGGACAGGGGGAGCTACGAGCAGTACTTC
TRBV5-4	TRBJ2-1	NA	NA	CASRSGLGIPEQFF	TGTGCCAGCAGATCGGGACTCGGCATCCCCGAGCAGTTCTTC
TRBV5-5	TRBJ2-5	NA	TRBD1	CASSYSGGQETQYF	TGTGCCAGCAGCTACTCAGGGGGACAAGAGACCCAGTACTTC
TRBV28	TRBJ2-5	once	NA	CASSVTAPETQYF	TGTGCCAGCAGCGTGACAGCCCCAGAGACCCAGTACTTC
TRBV12-3/TRBV12-4	TRBJ1-2	NA	NA	CASSFNREYGYTF	TGTGCCAGCAGTTTTAACAGGGAATACGGCTACACCTTC
TRBV28	TRBJ2-7	NA	TRBD1	CASSLRDSPHEQYF	TGTGCCAGCAGTTTGAGGGACAGCCCTCACGAGCAGTACTTC
TRBV7-9	TRBJ1-3	NA	TRBD1	CASSKPGQGTGNTIYF	TGTGCCAGCAGCAAACCGGGACAGGGGACGGGAAACACCATATATTTT
TRBV5-1	TRBJ1-5	NA	NA	CASSLDGGQPQHF	TGCGCCAGCAGCTTGGATGGGGGGCAGCCCCAGCATTTT
TRBV6-5	TRBJ1-3	few	NA	CASRGLLIGAIYF	TGTGCCAGCAGAGGGCTTTTAATAGGAGCCATATATTTT
TRBV9	TRBJ1-4	NA	TRBD1	CASRDTIQGTTNEKLFF	TGTGCCAGCAGGGATACCATACAGGGGACAACTAATGAAAAACTGTTTTTT
TRBV7-8	TRBJ2-7	NA	NA	CASSLTARGQGEQYF	TGTGCCAGCAGCTTAACCGCTCGGGGGCAGGGCGAGCAGTACTTC
TRBV2	TRBJ1-5	NA	TRBD1	CASQTGGNQPQHF	TGTGCCAGCCAGACAGGGGGCAATCAGCCCCAGCATTTT
TRBV12-3/TRBV12-4	TRBJ2-7	NA	NA	CASSTSTLGQYF	TGTGCCAGCTCAACTTCTACCCTCGGGCAGTACTTC
TRBV7-9	TRBJ2-1	NA	NA	CASSLGGQSSYNEQFF	TGTGCCAGCAGCTTAGGGGGGCAGAGCTCCTACAATGAGCAGTTCTTC
TRBV11-2	TRBJ2-5	NA	TRBD1	CASSWDSYQETQYF	TGTGCCAGCTCGTGGGACAGCTACCAAGAGACCCAGTACTTC
TRBV5-1	TRBJ1-4	NA	TRBD1	CASSLAGGKGEKLFF	TGCGCCAGCAGCTTAGCAGGGGGCAAAGGTGAAAAACTGTTTTTT